Listed here are 23 T cell receptor beta chains from one sample, sequenced in a study of T cells in Graves' hyperthyroidism and ophthalmopathy. TCR beta CDR3 regions were amplified from RNA. HTBI primers were employed in a first-round RT-PCR of the TCR CDR3. In TCRdb, the multiplex PCR reads were re-called with MiXCR into one record per CDR3 protein. The table lists approximately 690,000 distinct CDR3 sequences, less than 25% of them singletons, with under 35% in the top ten. The sample consisted of blood. Receptors were obtained from a young man with Graves' ophthalmopathy.

The sample holds one count of this clonotype. As DNA, the CDR3 is TGTGCCAGCAGCGTAACTAGCGGGAGGGTCCCCGGGGAGCTGTTTTTT. Protein sequence: CASSVTSGRVPGELFF. The J gene is TRBJ2-2, the V gene TRBV9; 13 bases match TRBD2. Germline V gene lookup returns CDR1 SGDLS and CDR2 YYNGEE. CDR3 length: 16 residues. V gave up 1 base and J gave up 6 bases; unmatched junction bases: 3. Full variable domain (outside the CDR3, taken from reference TRBV9 and TRBJ2-2): DSGVTQTPKHLITATGQRVTLRCSPRSGDLSVYWYQQSLDQGLQFLIQYYNGEERAKGNILERFSAQQFPDLHSELNLSSLELGDSALYFCASSVTSGRVPGELFFGEGSRLTVL.

The rearrangement uses TRBV28 and TRBJ1-5; the D gene is possibly TRBD1 (5 bases). The CDR3 runs to 15 residues. Trimming removed 2 bases from V and 5 bases from J, with 13 bases in between. Per the germline V gene, CDR1 is MDHEN and CDR2 is SYDVKM. CDR3 coding DNA: TGTGCCAGCAGTTTAGGGTGGGGGGACTATCAGCCCCAGCATTTT. This sequence encodes CASSLGWGDYQPQHF.

This chain uses TRBV10-3 with TRBJ1-2; no reliable D call. Germline CDR1 ENHRY, CDR2 SYGVKD. The CDR3 has 16 amino acids. V dropped 7 bases and J dropped 0 bases, with 18 bases sitting between them. CDR3 nucleotides: TGTGCCATCACCAGGAATCAGAGGGCCTCTAACTATGGCTACACCTTC. Translated: CAITRNQRASNYGYTF.

This clonotype was seen more than once but under ten times. The chain recombines TRBV6-2 or TRBV6-3 with TRBJ1-5; unclear D gene. This CDR3 comprises 14 residues. Germline CDR1 is MNHEY and CDR2 is SVGEGT. Trimming shortened V by 5 bases and J by 0 bases, and 8 bases separated the two germline ends. This chain's CDR3 is CASSVLYSNQPQHF. The CDR3 DNA reads TGTGCCAGCAGTGTTCTCTATAGCAATCAGCCCCAGCATTTT.

This clonotype was seen many times. The chain's CDR3 is CASSLVVGGNTEAFF. The CDR3 nucleotides read TGCGCCAGCAGCTTGGTTGTCGGCGGAAACACTGAAGCTTTCTTT. The chain couples TRBV5-1 to TRBJ1-1; D is unclear. The CDR3 totals 15 residues. Trimming shortened V by 0 bases and J by 2 bases, and 11 bases separated the two germline ends. Germline V gene sequence: CDR1 SGHRS, CDR2 YFSETQ.

This clonotype occurred many times. The chain has TRBV2 and TRBJ1-5; TRBD1 matches 10 bases. CDR1 and CDR2 (germline): SNHLY, FYNNEI. The CDR3 loop spans 15 amino acids. V was pared by 2 bases and J by 5 bases, with 3 bases of the junction left unmatched. Here the CDR3 reads CASSEWGTGDQPQHF. The DNA of the CDR3 is TGTGCCAGCAGTGAATGGGGGACAGGGGATCAGCCCCAGCATTTT. Based on the CDR3 plus reference TRBV2 and TRBJ1-5, the full variable domain is EPEVTQTPSHQVTQMGQEVILRCVPISNHLYFYWYRQILGQKVEFLVSFYNNEISEKSEIFDDQFSVERPDGSNFTLKIRSTKLEDSAMYFCASSEWGTGDQPQHFGDGTRLSIL.

This sequence joins TRBV19 and TRBJ1-5; the match to TRBD1 covers 7 bases. This CDR3 comprises 15 residues. The junction had 8 bases not matched to a gene; V was cut back by 7 bases and J by 2 bases. Germline V CDR1 and CDR2: LNHDA, SQIVND (reference sequence). CDR3 amino acids: CASKQGGGGNQPQHF. The CDR3 nucleotides are TGTGCCAGTAAGCAGGGGGGGGGGGGCAATCAGCCCCAGCATTTT. Supplemented by reference TRBV19 and TRBJ1-5, the full variable domain reads DGGITQSPKYLFRKEGQNVTLSCEQNLNHDAMYWYRQDPGQGLRLIYYSQIVNDFQKGDIAEGYSVSREKKESFPLTVTSAQKNPTAFYLCASKQGGGGNQPQHFGDGTRLSIL.

In this sample, this clonotype turned up a few times. J is TRBJ1-5 and V is TRBV18; D remains unclear. CDR1 and CDR2 from the germline V gene are KGHSH and LQKENI. The CDR3 contains 14 residues. Between the trimmed V and J ends, which lost 3 bases and 4 bases, there was a span of 10 bases. The CDR3 sequence: CASSPPRENQPQHF. CDR3 bases: TGTGCCAGCTCACCTCCGAGGGAAAATCAGCCCCAGCATTTT.

In its sample, this clonotype was seen a few times. The chain recombines TRBV2 with TRBJ2-1, with 9 bases that match TRBD2. The J segment lost 5 bases and the V segment lost 7 bases, leaving 12 bases of the junction unmatched. The CDR3 is made up of 16 amino acids. The germline CDR1 and CDR2 sequences are SNHLY and FYNNEI. CDR3 sequence reads: CASTPVGGRVDNEQFF. For the CDR3, the DNA is TGTGCCAGCACCCCCGTTGGCGGGAGGGTCGACAATGAGCAGTTCTTC.

The rearrangement links TRBV28 to TRBJ2-1, with 7 bases fitting TRBD2. The J segment lost 4 bases and the V segment lost 4 bases, leaving 7 bases of the junction unmatched. The CDR3 is 15 residues long. Germline V lookup: CDR1 MDHEN, CDR2 SYDVKM. CDR3 protein: CASSSLAELYNEQFF. The CDR3 DNA sequence: TGTGCCAGCAGTTCCCTAGCGGAGTTGTACAATGAGCAGTTCTTC.

This clonotype showed up just a few times. The chain carries TRBV6-1 and TRBJ2-5, with 8 bases fitting TRBD2. This CDR3 comprises 15 residues. Germline loops: CDR1 MNHNS, CDR2 SASEGT. V lost 5 bases, J lost 1 base, and 6 bases stayed unmatched. In nucleotides, the CDR3 is TGTGCCAGCAGTCTGGGACTAGGGCCCCAAGAGACCCAGTACTTC. Translated: CASSLGLGPQETQYF.

V usage is TRBV4-1 and J usage is TRBJ1-3; a possible D gene is TRBD1 (5 bases). Looked up from germline, CDR1 is MGHRA and CDR2 is YSYEKL. The CDR3 runs to 14 residues. Trimming shortened V by 2 bases and J by 9 bases, and 14 bases separated the two germline ends. As DNA, the CDR3 is TGCGCCAGCAGCCAAACCGGGGGAGAGGCCACCATATATTTT. This sequence encodes CASSQTGGEATIYF.

This clonotype was observed at least ten times. This chain links TRBV13 with TRBJ1-2; 9 nucleotides agree with TRBD1. The germline gives CDR1 PRHDT, CDR2 FYEKMQ (reference sequence). The CDR3 sequence is 15 residues long. V lost 5 bases to trimming and J lost 4 bases; unmatched junction nucleotides: 8. CDR3: CASSEGQGAPYGYTF. CDR3 sequence (DNA): TGTGCCAGCAGCGAGGGACAGGGAGCCCCCTATGGCTACACCTTC.

The chain joins TRBV30 to TRBJ2-7; 8 nucleotides match TRBD2. After removal of 0 bases from V and 0 bases from J, the junction contained 10 bases not matched to a gene. There are 17 residues in the CDR3. From germline, CDR1 is GTSNPN and CDR2 SVGIG (reference sequence). This chain's CDR3 is CAWSVGVASGYSYEQYF. The CDR3 region has the DNA TGTGCCTGGAGTGTTGGAGTCGCTAGCGGGTACTCCTACGAGCAGTACTTC.

This clonotype appeared a few times. DNA for the CDR3: TGTGCCAGCAGTTACTCGCCCGGGAGCTCCTATAATTCACCCCTCCACTTT. As protein: CASSYSPGSSYNSPLHF. The chain uses TRBV6-5 and TRBJ1-6; D gene uncertain. The germline V gene has CDR1 MNHEY and CDR2 SVGAGI. This CDR3 is 17 amino acids long. The V end was cut by 0 bases, the J end by 0 bases, with 9 bases between.

This clonotype was seen ten or more times. V gene TRBV28 combines with J gene TRBJ2-7; 7 bases are shared with TRBD1. Per the germline V gene, CDR1 is MDHEN and CDR2 is SYDVKM. The CDR3 sequence is 14 residues long. The V gene end was trimmed by 7 bases and the J gene end by 5 bases; junction bases not matched to a gene: 11. CDR3 DNA sequence: TGTGCCAGCACTACCGGGACAGCGAGTAACGAGCAGTACTTC. It encodes CASTTGTASNEQYF. The variable domain in full, completed from reference TRBV28 and TRBJ2-7, reads DVKVTQSSRYLVKRTGEKVFLECVQDMDHENMFWYRQDPGLGLRLIYFSYDVKMKEKGDIPEGYSVSREKKERFSLILESASTNQTSMYLCASTTGTASNEQYFGPGTRLTVT.

This clonotype was seen a few times. The gene calls are TRBV6-1 and TRBJ2-7; 8 bases fit TRBD1. The germline V gene has CDR1 MNHNS and CDR2 SASEGT. This CDR3 region has 17 residues. V shed 5 bases and J 2 bases; nucleotides not matched to a gene: 14. The CDR3 is CASSRTWTGSWPYEQYF. In nucleotides, the CDR3 is TGTGCCAGCAGTCGGACCTGGACAGGGAGTTGGCCCTACGAGCAGTACTTC.

The genes are TRBV6-1 and TRBJ1-2; D possibly corresponds to TRBD1 (6 bases). Germline-derived CDR1 and CDR2 are MNHNS and SASEGT. V lost 5 bases and J lost 6, with 22 bases in between. This CDR3 spans 16 amino acids. CDR3 amino acids: CASSTFELRGNHGYTF. Written as DNA, the CDR3 is TGTGCCAGCAGTACCTTTGAGCTCAGGGGTAATCATGGCTACACCTTC.

This clonotype was detected ten times or more. V usage is TRBV3-1 and J usage is TRBJ2-7; the D call may be TRBD1 or TRBD2 (6 bases each). The CDR3 consists of 15 residues. Trimming removed 4 bases at V and 2 bases at J, with 15 bases between. CDR1 and CDR2 (germline): LGHDT, YNNKEL (reference sequence). The CDR3 protein is CASSPGGGAAYEQYF. The CDR3 DNA sequence: TGTGCCAGCAGCCCCGGGGGCGGGGCCGCCTACGAGCAGTACTTC.

The chain has TRBV30 and TRBJ1-2, with D possibly TRBD1 on 5 matching bases. Trimming removed 0 bases at V and 8 bases at J, with 16 bases between. Germline CDR1 and CDR2: GTSNPN and SVGIG (reference sequence). This CDR3 is 14 amino acids long. CDR3 sequence reads: CAWSVYGGSEGYTF. Here the CDR3 DNA reads TGTGCCTGGAGTGTTTACGGGGGGTCTGAAGGCTACACCTTC.

This clonotype was recorded only once. The CDR3 protein is CASSFGHSGANVLTF. The CDR3 bases are TGTGCCAGCAGCTTCGGGCACTCTGGGGCCAACGTCCTGACTTTC. The rearrangement links TRBV5-4 to TRBJ2-6; D is unresolved. Germline CDR1 is SGHNT and CDR2 is YYREEE (reference sequence). V lost 2 bases to trimming and J lost 0 bases, with 6 bases between them. This CDR3 comprises 15 residues.

A remark on this clonotype: The junction departs from the called germline gene at one end, perhaps through a read error. The V and J genes are TRBV28 and TRBJ2-3; 8 nucleotides line up with TRBD1. The CDR3 is 15 amino acids. Per germline, CDR1 MDHEN and CDR2 SYDVKM. CDR3 nucleotide sequence: TGTACCAGCAGTTTGAATCAGGGGGCAACAGATACGCAGTATTTT. Encoded protein: CTSSLNQGATDTQYF.

The chain joins TRBV6-1 to TRBJ2-1; 9 bases match TRBD1. Unmatched junction bases numbered 20, after V lost 8 bases and J lost 6 bases. The germline V gene has CDR1 MNHNS and CDR2 SASEGT. The CDR3 length is 18 residues. CDR3 sequence: CASAFATGQGEVANEQFF. Written as DNA, the CDR3 is TGTGCCAGCGCTTTCGCGACGGGACAGGGTGAGGTTGCCAATGAGCAGTTCTTC.